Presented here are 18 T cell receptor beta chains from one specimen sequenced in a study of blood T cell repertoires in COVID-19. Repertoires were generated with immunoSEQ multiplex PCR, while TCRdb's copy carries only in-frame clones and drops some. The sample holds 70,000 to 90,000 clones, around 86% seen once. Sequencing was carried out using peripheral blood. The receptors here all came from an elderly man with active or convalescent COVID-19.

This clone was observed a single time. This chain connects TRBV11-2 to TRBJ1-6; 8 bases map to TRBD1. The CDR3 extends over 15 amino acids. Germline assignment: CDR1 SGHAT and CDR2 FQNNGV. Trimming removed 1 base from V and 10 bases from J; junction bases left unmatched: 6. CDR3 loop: CASSLGPDRGSPLHF. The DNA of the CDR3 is TGTGCCAGCAGCTTAGGGCCCGACAGGGGCTCACCCCTCCACTTT. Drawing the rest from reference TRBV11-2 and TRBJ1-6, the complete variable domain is EAGVAQSPRYKIIEKRQSVAFWCNPISGHATLYWYQQILGQGPKLLIQFQNNGVVDDSQLPKDRFSAERLKGVDSTLKIQPAKLEDSAVYLCASSLGPDRGSPLHFGNGTRLTVT.

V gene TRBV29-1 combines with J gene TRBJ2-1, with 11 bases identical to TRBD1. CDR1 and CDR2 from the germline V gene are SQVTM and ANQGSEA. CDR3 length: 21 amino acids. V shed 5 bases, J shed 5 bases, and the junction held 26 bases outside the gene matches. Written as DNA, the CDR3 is TGCAGCGTTTTGCAGTGGCCGGGACAGGGGGACGTGGATAGACAGAACAATGAGCAGTTCTTC. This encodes CSVLQWPGQGDVDRQNNEQFF.

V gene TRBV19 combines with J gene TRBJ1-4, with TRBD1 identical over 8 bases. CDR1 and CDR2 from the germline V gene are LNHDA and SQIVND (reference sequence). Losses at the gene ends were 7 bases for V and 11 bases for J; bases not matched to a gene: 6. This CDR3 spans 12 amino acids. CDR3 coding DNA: TGTGCCAGTACAGGGGGCGTTATGAAACTGTTTTTT. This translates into CASTGGVMKLFF.

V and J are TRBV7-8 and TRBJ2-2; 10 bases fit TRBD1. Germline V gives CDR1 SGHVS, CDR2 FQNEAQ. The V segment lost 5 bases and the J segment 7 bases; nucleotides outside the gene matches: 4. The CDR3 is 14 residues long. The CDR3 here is CASSRDRGGGELFF. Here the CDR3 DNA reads TGTGCCAGCAGCCGGGACAGGGGTGGCGGGGAGCTGTTTTTT. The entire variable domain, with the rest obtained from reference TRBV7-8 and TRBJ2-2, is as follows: GAGVSQSPRYKVAKRGQDVALRCDPISGHVSLFWYQQALGQGPEFLTYFQNEAQLDKSGLPSDRFFAERPEGSVSTLKIQRTQQEDSAVYLCASSRDRGGGELFFGEGSRLTVL.

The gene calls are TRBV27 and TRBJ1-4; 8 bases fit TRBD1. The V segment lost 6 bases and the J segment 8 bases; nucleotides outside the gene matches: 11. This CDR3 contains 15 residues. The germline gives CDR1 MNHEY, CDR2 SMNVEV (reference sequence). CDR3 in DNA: TGTGCCAGCAGCCTGGACGGGACAGGCTACGAAAAACTGTTTTTT. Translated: CASSLDGTGYEKLFF.

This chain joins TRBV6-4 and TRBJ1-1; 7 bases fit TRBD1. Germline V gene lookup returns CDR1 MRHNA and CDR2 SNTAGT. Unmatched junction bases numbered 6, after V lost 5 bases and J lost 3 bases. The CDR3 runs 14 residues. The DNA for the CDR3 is TGTGCCAGCAGTACTGACAGGGCGGACACTGAAGCTTTCTTT. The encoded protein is CASSTDRADTEAFF.

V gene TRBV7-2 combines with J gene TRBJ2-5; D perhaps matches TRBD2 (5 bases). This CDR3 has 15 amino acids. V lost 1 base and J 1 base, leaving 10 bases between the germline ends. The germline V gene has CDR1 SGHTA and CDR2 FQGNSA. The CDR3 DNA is TGTGCCAGCAGCTTAGTAACGAGCGGCCAAGAGACCCAGTACTTC. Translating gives CASSLVTSGQETQYF.

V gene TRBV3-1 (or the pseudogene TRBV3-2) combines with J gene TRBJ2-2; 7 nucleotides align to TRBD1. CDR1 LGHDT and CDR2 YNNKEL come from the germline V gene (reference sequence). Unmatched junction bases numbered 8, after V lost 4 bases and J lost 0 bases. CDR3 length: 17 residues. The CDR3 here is CASSRPRQGPNTGELFF. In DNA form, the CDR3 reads TGTGCCAGCAGCCGCCCTAGACAGGGCCCGAACACCGGGGAGCTGTTTTTT.

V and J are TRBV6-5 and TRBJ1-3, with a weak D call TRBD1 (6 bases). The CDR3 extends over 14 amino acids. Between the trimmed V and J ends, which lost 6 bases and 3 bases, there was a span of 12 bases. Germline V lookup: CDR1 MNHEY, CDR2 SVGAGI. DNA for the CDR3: TGTGCCAGCAGAACAGGGTGGTTTGGAAACACCATATATTTT. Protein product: CASRTGWFGNTIYF.

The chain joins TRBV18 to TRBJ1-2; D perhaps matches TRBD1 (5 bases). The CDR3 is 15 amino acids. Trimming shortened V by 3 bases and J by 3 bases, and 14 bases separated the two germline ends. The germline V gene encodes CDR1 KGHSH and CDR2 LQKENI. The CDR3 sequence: CASSPGWGRDYGYTF. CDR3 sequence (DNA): TGTGCCAGCTCACCTGGTTGGGGCAGGGACTATGGCTACACCTTC.

The CDR3 nucleotides are TGTGCCAGCAGTCAGGGGGAAGTTATTTCAGATACGCAGTATTTT. Translating gives CASSQGEVISDTQYF. This chain links TRBV6-5 with TRBJ2-3; the match to TRBD1 covers 7 bases. Trimming cost V 5 bases and J 4 bases; bases outside gene matches: 9. CDR1 MNHEY and CDR2 SVGAGI come from the germline V gene. This CDR3 has 15 residues.

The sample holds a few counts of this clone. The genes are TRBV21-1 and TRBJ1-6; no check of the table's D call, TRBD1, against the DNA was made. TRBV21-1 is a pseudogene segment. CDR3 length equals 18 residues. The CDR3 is CASSQRDTSSSYNSPLHF. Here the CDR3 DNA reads TGTGCCAGCAGCCAGAGGGACACCTCGAGCTCCTATAATTCACCCCTCCACTTT.

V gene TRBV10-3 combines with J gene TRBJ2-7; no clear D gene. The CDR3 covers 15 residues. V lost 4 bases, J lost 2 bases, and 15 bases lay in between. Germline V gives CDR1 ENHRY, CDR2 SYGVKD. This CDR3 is CAISAEASRPYEQYV. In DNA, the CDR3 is TGTGCCATCAGTGCAGAAGCGAGCCGCCCCTACGAGCAGTACGTC.

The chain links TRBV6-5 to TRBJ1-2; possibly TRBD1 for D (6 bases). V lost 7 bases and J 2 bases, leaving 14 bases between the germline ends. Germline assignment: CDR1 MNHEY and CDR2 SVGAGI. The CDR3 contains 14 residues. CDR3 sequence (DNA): TGTGCCAGCATCTATGGGGGCTCAAACTATGGCTACACCTTC. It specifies CASIYGGSNYGYTF.

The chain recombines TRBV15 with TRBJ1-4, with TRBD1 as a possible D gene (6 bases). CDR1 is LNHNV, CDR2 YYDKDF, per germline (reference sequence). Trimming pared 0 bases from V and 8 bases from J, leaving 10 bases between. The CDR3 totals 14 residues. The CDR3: CATSRDRGVEKLFF. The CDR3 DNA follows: TGTGCCACCAGCAGAGACAGGGGTGTAGAAAAACTGTTTTTT.

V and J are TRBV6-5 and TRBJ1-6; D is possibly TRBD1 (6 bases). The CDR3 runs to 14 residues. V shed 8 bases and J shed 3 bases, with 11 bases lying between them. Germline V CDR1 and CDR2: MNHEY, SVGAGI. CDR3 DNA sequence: TGTGCCAGCGGACAGATGATCTATAATTCACCCCTCCACTTT. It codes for CASGQMIYNSPLHF.

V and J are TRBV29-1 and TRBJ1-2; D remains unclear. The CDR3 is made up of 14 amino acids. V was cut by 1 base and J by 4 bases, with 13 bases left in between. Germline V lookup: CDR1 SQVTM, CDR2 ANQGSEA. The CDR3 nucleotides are TGCAGCGTTGAAGCATCTTCGGGGAGCTATGGCTACACCTTC. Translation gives CSVEASSGSYGYTF.

The CDR3, as DNA: TGTGCCAGCAGCTTGCAGGGATTCCGGAATCAGCCCCAGCATTTT. Translating it yields CASSLQGFRNQPQHF. The chain employs TRBV5-6 and TRBJ1-5; D may be TRBD1 (5 bases). Per germline, CDR1 SGHDT and CDR2 YYEEEE. Trimming shortened V by 1 base and J by 4 bases, and 12 bases separated the two germline ends. CDR3 length: 15 amino acids.